These T cell receptor beta chains were read from a single sample in a study of T cell responses to AZD1222 COVID-19 vaccine. Sequencing was performed with immunoSEQ multiplex PCR; in TCRdb, only in-frame clones are kept and a portion is missing. The sample has 120,000 to 150,000 clones, approximately 90% seen once. The sample in question was peripheral blood, obtained on day 0 of MenACWY control vaccination. The receptors shown here come from an adult in good health. Each CDR3 is given with its conserved first and last residue. The D gene is left open where the match is weak. Not all rows give a size; the values are once, few, many and, for expanded clones, a class.

V,D,J,size,DNA,CDR3
TRBV28,-,TRBJ2-7,many,TGTGCCAGCAGTCCCCCGGGGGACAAGTCCTACGAGCAGTACTTC,CASSPPGDKSYEQYF
TRBV24-1,-,TRBJ2-5,-,TGTGCCACCAGTGAATCAGAGGCACAAGAGACCCAGTACTTC,CATSESEAQETQYF
TRBV5-1,-,TRBJ1-1,once,TGCGCCAGCAGCTTGACAGGGCGGCATGAAGCTTTCTTT,CASSLTGRHEAFF
TRBV3-1/TRBV3-2,-,TRBJ2-7,-,TGTGCCAGCAGCCAAGATTTTCGGGGCGAGCAGTACTTC,CASSQDFRGEQYF
TRBV2,TRBD1,TRBJ1-5,-,TGTGCCAGCAGTGCCCAGGGGGATAGCAATCAGCCCCAGCATTTT,CASSAQGDSNQPQHF
TRBV3-1/TRBV3-2,TRBD1,TRBJ2-7,-,TGTGCCAGCAGCCGGGGACAGGATTTTTACGAGCAGTACTTC,CASSRGQDFYEQYF
TRBV27,-,TRBJ1-2,-,TGTGCCAGCAGCCTAACATCTGGGGAAGCTAACTATGGCTACACCTTC,CASSLTSGEANYGYTF
TRBV20-1,TRBD1,TRBJ1-1,-,TGCAGTGCTAGGGCCGGGACAGGAACTTTCTTT,CSARAGTGTFF
TRBV5-5,-,TRBJ1-1,-,TGTGCCAGCAGCGGGTACACTGAAGCTTTCTTT,CASSGYTEAFF
TRBV5-1,-,TRBJ1-4,-,TGCGCCAGCAGCTTGGTGTACACTTCAGGGACTAATGAAAAACTGTTTTTT,CASSLVYTSGTNEKLFF
TRBV9,TRBD2,TRBJ2-2,-,TGTGCCAGCAGCGTAGGAGTAGCGGGGGCCGCCGGGGAGCTGTTTTTT,CASSVGVAGAAGELFF
TRBV29-1,-,TRBJ1-2,-,TGCAGCGTTGCTGGGGGCGCTGGCTACACCTTC,CSVAGGAGYTF
TRBV6-5,-,TRBJ1-5,-,TGTGCCAGCAGTTATTCAGGGAGGAGCAATCAGCCCCAGCATTTT,CASSYSGRSNQPQHF
TRBV4-2,-,TRBJ1-2,-,TGTGCCAGCAGCCAAGATGGCGGCCCCCTGTACGGCTACACCTTC,CASSQDGGPLYGYTF
TRBV28,TRBD2,TRBJ2-7,-,TGTGCCAGCAGGCTAGCGGGAGCCTACGAGCAGTACTTC,CASRLAGAYEQYF
TRBV27,-,TRBJ2-3,-,TGTGCCAGCAGTGCGCGTGTCGGCACAGATACGCAGTATTTT,CASSARVGTDTQYF
TRBV19,-,TRBJ2-7,-,TGTGCCAGTAGTATAGTTGAGGGAGCCTACGAGCAGTACTTC,CASSIVEGAYEQYF
TRBV3-1/TRBV3-2,-,TRBJ1-2,-,TGTGCCAGCAGCCGCAGAGGACAATCCAGGGCGGGGGCCCCTGGCTACACCTTC,CASSRRGQSRAGAPGYTF
TRBV7-9,-,TRBJ1-1,-,TGTGCCAGCAGCATATCGGGTCTTGAAGCTTTCTTT,CASSISGLEAFF
TRBV5-4,TRBD1,TRBJ1-2,-,TGTGCCAGCAGCTTGGGACAGGGAGGGGACTATGGCTACACCTTC,CASSLGQGGDYGYTF
TRBV3-1/TRBV3-2,TRBD1,TRBJ1-5,-,TGTGCCAGCAGCCATCAGGGGGTTCAGCCCCAGCATTTT,CASSHQGVQPQHF
TRBV9,-,TRBJ1-1,-,TGTGCCAGCAGCGTAGCGGGACGGAACACTGAAGCTTTCTTT,CASSVAGRNTEAFF
TRBV28,-,TRBJ1-2,once,TGTGCCAGCAGTGGGGCTACGGCAGCTAACTATGGCTACACCTTC,CASSGATAANYGYTF